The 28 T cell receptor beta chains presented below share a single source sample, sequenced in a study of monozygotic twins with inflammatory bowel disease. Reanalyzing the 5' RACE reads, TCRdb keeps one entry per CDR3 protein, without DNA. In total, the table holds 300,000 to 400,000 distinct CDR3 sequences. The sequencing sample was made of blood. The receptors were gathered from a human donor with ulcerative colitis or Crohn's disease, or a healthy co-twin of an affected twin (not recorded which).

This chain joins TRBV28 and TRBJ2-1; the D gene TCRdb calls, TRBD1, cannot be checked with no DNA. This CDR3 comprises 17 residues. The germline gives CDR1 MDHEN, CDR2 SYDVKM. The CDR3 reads CASSAKGQGSFTDEQFF.

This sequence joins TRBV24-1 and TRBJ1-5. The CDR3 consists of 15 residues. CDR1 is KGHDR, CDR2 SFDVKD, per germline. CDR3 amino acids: CATSDSRGVSQPQHF.

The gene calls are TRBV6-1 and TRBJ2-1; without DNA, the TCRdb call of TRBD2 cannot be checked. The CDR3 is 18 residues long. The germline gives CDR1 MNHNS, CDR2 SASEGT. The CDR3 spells CASRPGLAGLSSYNEQFF.

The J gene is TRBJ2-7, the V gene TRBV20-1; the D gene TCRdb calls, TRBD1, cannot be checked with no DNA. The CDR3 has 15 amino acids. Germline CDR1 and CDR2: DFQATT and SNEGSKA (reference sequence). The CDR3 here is CSAIQTGTGIYEQYF.

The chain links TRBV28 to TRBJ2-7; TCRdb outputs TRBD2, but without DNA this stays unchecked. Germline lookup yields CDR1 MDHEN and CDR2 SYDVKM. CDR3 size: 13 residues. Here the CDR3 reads CASSLRGGGEQYF.

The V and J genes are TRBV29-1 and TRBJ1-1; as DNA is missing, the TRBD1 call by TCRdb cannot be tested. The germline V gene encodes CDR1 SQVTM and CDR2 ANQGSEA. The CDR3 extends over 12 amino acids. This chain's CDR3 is CSVQTVYTEAFF.

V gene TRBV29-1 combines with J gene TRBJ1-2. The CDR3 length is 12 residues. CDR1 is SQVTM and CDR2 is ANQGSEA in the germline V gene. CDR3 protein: CSVAMADYGYPF.

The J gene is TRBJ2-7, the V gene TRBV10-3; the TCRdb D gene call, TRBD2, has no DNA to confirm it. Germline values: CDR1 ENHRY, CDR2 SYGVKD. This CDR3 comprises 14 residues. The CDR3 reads CAISGASGSYEQYF.

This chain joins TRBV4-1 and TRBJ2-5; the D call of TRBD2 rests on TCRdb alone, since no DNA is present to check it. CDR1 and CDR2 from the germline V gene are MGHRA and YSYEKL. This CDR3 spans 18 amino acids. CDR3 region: CASSHVLPLGQRQETQYF.

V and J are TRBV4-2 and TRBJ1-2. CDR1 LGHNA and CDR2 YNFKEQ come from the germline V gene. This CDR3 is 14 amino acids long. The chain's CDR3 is CASSQEIRESGYTF.

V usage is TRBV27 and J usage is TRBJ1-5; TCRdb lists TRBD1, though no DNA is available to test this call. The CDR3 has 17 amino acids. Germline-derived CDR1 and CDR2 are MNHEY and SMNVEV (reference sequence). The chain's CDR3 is CASSFSGGPYSNQPQHF.

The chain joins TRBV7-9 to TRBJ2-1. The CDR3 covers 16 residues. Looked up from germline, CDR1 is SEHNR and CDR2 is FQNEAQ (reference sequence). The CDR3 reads CASSTPVKSSYNEQFF.

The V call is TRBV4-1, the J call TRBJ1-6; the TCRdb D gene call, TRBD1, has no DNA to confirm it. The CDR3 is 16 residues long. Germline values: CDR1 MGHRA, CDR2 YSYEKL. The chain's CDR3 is CASSQETGTFSSPLHF.

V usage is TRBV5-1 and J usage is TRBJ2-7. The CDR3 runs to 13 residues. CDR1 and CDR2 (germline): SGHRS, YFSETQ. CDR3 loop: CASSHLGLYEQYF.

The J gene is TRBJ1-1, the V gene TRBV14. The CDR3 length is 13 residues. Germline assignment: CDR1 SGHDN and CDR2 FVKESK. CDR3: CASSPFRNTEAFF. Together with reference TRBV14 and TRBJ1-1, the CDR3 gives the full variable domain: EAGVTQFPSHSVIEKGQTVTLRCDPISGHDNLYWYRRVMGKEIKFLLHFVKESKQDESGMPNNRFLAERTGGTYSTLKVQPAELEDSGVYFCASSPFRNTEAFFGQGTRLTVV.

CDR3 residues: CASSNLLGQNQPQHF. The chain links TRBV6-5 to TRBJ1-5; there is no DNA to check the TCRdb D call of TRBD1. The CDR3 is 15 amino acids. Per germline, CDR1 MNHEY and CDR2 SVGAGI.

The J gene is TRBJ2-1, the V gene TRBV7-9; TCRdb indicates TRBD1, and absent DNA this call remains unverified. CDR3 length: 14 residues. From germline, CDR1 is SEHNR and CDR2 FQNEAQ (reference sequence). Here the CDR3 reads CASSFGTGNNEQFF. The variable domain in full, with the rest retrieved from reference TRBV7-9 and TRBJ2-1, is DTGVSQNPRHKITKRGQNVTFRCDPISEHNRLYWYRQTLGQGPEFLTYFQNEAQLEKSRLLSDRFSAERPKGSFSTLEIQRTEQGDSAMYLCASSFGTGNNEQFFGPGTRLTVL.

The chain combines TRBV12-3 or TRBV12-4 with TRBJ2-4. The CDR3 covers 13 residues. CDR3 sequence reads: CASSSQSKNIQYF.

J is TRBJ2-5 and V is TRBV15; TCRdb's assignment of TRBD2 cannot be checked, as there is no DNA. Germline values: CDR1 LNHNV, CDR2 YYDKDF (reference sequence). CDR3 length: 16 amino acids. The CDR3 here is CATSRPPGGGQETQYF.

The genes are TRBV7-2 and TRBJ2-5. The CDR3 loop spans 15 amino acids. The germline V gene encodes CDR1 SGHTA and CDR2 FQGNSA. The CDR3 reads CASSLAPSVVETQYF.

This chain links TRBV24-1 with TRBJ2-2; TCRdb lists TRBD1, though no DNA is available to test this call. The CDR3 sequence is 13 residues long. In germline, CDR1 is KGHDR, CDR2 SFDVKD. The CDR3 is CATSLQGAGELFF.

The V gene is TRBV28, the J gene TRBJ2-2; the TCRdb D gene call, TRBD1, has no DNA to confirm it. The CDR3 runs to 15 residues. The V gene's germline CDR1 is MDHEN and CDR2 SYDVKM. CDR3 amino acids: CASSFQGRRSGELFF.

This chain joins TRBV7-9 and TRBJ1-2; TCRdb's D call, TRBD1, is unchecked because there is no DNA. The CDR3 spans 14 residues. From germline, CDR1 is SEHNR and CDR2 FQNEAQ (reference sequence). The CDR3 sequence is CASSLDSGHYGYTF.

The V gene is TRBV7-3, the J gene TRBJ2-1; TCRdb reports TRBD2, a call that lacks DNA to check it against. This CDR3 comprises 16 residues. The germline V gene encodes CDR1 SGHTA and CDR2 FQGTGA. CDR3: CASSLQGGIYYNEQFF.

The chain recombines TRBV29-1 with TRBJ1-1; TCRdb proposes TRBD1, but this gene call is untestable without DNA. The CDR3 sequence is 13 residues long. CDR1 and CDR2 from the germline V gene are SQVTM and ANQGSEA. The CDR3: CSVEVGGGTEAFF.

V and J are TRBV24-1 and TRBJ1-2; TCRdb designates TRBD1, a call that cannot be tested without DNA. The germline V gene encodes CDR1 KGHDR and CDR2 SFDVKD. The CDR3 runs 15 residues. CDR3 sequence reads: CATRRGDRSCYGYTF.

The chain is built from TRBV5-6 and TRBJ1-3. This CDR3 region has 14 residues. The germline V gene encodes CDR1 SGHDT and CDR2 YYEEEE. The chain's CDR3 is CASSINDLVDTIYF.

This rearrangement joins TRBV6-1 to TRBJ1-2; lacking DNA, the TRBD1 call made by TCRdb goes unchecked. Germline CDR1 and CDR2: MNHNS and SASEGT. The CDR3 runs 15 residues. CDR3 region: CASTQPGDLNYGYTF.